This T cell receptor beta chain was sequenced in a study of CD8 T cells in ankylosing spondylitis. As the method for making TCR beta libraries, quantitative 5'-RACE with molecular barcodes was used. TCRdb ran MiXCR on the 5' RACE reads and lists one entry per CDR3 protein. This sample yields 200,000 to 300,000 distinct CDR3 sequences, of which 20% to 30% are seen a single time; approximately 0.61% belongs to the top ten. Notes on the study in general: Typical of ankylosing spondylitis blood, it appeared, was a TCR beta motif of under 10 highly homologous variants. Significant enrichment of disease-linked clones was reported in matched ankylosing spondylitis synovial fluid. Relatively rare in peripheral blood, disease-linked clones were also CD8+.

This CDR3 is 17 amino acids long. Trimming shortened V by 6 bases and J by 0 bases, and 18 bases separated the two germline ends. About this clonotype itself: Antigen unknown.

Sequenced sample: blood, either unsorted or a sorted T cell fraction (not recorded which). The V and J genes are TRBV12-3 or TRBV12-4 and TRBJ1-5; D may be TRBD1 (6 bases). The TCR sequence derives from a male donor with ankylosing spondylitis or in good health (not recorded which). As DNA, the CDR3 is TGTGCCAGCAGCGACAGGCGCTTGGGTGGTAGCAATCAGCCCCAGCATTTT. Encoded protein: CASSDRRLGGSNQPQHF.